This passage covers 17 T cell receptor beta chains from one sample sequenced in a study of T cell repertoires in cytomegalovirus infection. Their recognized antigens are unknown. TCRdb used MiXCR to reprocess the reads, holding one entry per CDR3 protein. Of 830,000 or so distinct CDR3 sequences in the sample, roughly 33% were seen once. The material sequenced was cultured CD8+ T cells from PBMCs, taken from culture after CMV antigen stimulation. These receptors originate from a human donor in good health (CMV status not recorded). Some clones in this sample may be carry-over from other donors' samples.

The chain uses TRBV7-9 and TRBJ2-3, with 11 bases that match TRBD2. Losses at the gene ends were 8 bases for V and 1 base for J; bases not matched to a gene: 5. This CDR3 spans 15 amino acids. Germline loops: CDR1 SEHNR, CDR2 FQNEAQ (reference sequence). The CDR3 loop reads CASGSTSGGTDTQYF. CDR3 coding DNA: TGTGCCAGCGGATCGACTAGCGGGGGCACAGATACGCAGTATTTT.

V is TRBV5-6 and J is TRBJ2-1, with D unclear. V was shortened by 1 base and J by 5 bases, with 10 bases between the two germline ends. Germline V gene data show CDR1 as SGHDT and CDR2 as YYEEEE. The CDR3 is 14 residues long. The CDR3 sequence: CASSLWLTDNEQFF. CDR3 DNA sequence: TGTGCCAGCAGCTTGTGGCTAACCGACAATGAGCAGTTCTTC.

This clonotype has ten or more counts. The J gene is TRBJ1-1, the V gene TRBV4-3; weak D call: TRBD1 (6 bases). CDR1 and CDR2 (germline): LGHNA, YSLEER. CDR3 length: 13 residues. V shed 0 bases and J shed 9 bases, with 11 bases lying between them. This CDR3 is CASSQDPDRKAFF. The CDR3 DNA is TGCGCCAGCAGCCAAGATCCAGACAGGAAAGCTTTCTTT.

This clonotype showed up just a few times. The chain joins TRBV7-3 to TRBJ2-3, with 9 positions matching TRBD2. Trimming cost V 7 bases and J 2 bases; bases outside gene matches: 7. Germline V gene lookup returns CDR1 SGHTA and CDR2 FQGTGA. The CDR3 totals 15 residues. The DNA for the CDR3 is TGTGCCAGCATAGTAGGCGGGGGGGCCACAGATACGCAGTATTTT. Its translation is CASIVGGGATDTQYF.

This clonotype was observed a few times. The chain employs TRBV5-4 and TRBJ1-1; D unresolved. Germline CDR1 is SGHNT and CDR2 is YYREEE (reference sequence). The CDR3 is made up of 13 amino acids. Trimming removed 7 bases from V and 3 bases from J, with 13 bases in between. In DNA form, the CDR3 reads TGTGCCAGCTATCCGCTAGGTTACACTGAAGCTTTCTTT. Protein product: CASYPLGYTEAFF.

This rearrangement joins TRBV2 to TRBJ2-4; a weak D match, TRBD1 (5 bases). Looked up from germline, CDR1 is SNHLY and CDR2 is FYNNEI. Between the trimmed V and J ends, which lost 4 bases and 1 base, there was a span of 8 bases. The length of the CDR3 is 14 residues. CDR3 nucleotides: TGTGCCAGCAGTGGGCCAGGGGCCAAAAACATTCAGTACTTC. It translates to CASSGPGAKNIQYF. Full variable domain (missing parts from reference TRBV2 and TRBJ2-4): EPEVTQTPSHQVTQMGQEVILRCVPISNHLYFYWYRQILGQKVEFLVSFYNNEISEKSEIFDDQFSVERPDGSNFTLKIRSTKLEDSAMYFCASSGPGAKNIQYFGAGTRLSVL.

The chain joins TRBV15 to TRBJ2-2; 8 nucleotides agree with TRBD1. The CDR3 has 17 amino acids. Unmatched junction bases numbered 10, after V lost 0 bases and J lost 7 bases. The germline V gene encodes CDR1 LNHNV and CDR2 YYDKDF (reference sequence). CDR3 loop: CATSRDLGQGAIGELFF. CDR3 DNA sequence: TGTGCCACCAGCAGAGATCTGGGTCAGGGGGCTATCGGGGAGCTGTTTTTT.

This chain joins TRBV14 and TRBJ2-1, with a possible D match to TRBD2 (5 bases). Trimming removed 4 bases at V and 0 bases at J, with 16 bases between. Germline V gives CDR1 SGHDN, CDR2 FVKESK. The length of the CDR3 is 17 residues. CDR3 DNA sequence: TGTGCCAGCAGCCTCTTTGCAGCCCGGGGCTCCTACAATGAGCAGTTCTTC. It specifies CASSLFAARGSYNEQFF.

J is TRBJ2-7 and V is TRBV5-4; 7 bases are a match to TRBD1. The germline V gene has CDR1 SGHNT and CDR2 YYREEE (reference sequence). The CDR3 runs 15 residues. J gave up 0 bases and V 4 bases, and 7 bases lay outside the gene matches. The CDR3 region has the DNA TGTGCCAGCAGCCATTTGGACAGGTCCTCCTACGAGCAGTACTTC. It is translated as CASSHLDRSSYEQYF.

The chain is built from TRBV11-3 and TRBJ2-5; a possible D gene is TRBD2 (6 bases). The CDR3 sequence is 16 residues long. Between the trimmed V and J ends, which lost 0 bases and 2 bases, there was a span of 13 bases. Germline assignment: CDR1 SGHNT and CDR2 YENEEA. The CDR3 coding sequence is TGTGCCAGCAGCTTAGAGGGGGGAACGACTCAAGAGACCCAGTACTTC. Translating gives CASSLEGGTTQETQYF.

This clonotype has a count of ten or more. The chain uses TRBV7-8 and TRBJ2-7; TRBD1 is a possible D gene (5 bases). Germline CDR1 SGHVS, CDR2 FQNEAQ. V was pared by 4 bases and J by 1 base, with 8 bases between. The CDR3 is 13 amino acids. CDR3 bases: TGTGCCAGCAGCTCATCAGGGTCCTACGAGCAGTACGTC. Translating gives CASSSSGSYEQYV.

The chain links TRBV19 to TRBJ2-2; D ambiguous. Trimming took off 5 bases at V and 4 bases at J, with 8 bases between the two ends. Per germline, CDR1 LNHDA and CDR2 SQIVND (reference sequence). The CDR3 is 13 residues long. The CDR3 nucleotides are TGTGCCAGTAGTTCTCAGCGCACCGGGGAGCTGTTTTTT. It specifies CASSSQRTGELFF.

There are many counts of this clonotype. This rearrangement joins TRBV10-3 to TRBJ1-3, with a possible D match to TRBD1 (5 bases). With 4 bases removed from V and 0 bases from J, the gap between germline ends came to 13 bases. Germline loops: CDR1 ENHRY, CDR2 SYGVKD. The CDR3 is 16 amino acids. This CDR3 reads CAISVTGGSSGNTIYF. DNA for the CDR3: TGTGCCATCAGTGTCACGGGGGGGAGCTCTGGAAACACCATATATTTT.

This clonotype showed up just a few times. The chain uses TRBV4-1 and TRBJ2-5, with 7 bases identical to TRBD2. Germline V gives CDR1 MGHRA, CDR2 YSYEKL. CDR3 length equals 17 residues. Trimming removed 1 base from V and 4 bases from J; junction bases left unmatched: 12. The CDR3 bases are TGCGCCAGCAGCCAAGCTATAGGGACTACCGTCCTAGAGACCCAGTACTTC. Its protein product is CASSQAIGTTVLETQYF.

This clonotype has ten or more counts. The J gene is TRBJ2-1, the V gene TRBV6-5; D call uncertain. V was trimmed by 4 bases and J by 2 bases, leaving 12 bases between them. Germline V gene data show CDR1 as MNHEY and CDR2 as SVGAGI. This CDR3 comprises 15 residues. The CDR3 bases are TGTGCCAGCAGTTTGCGGCCTTTGGCCTACAATGAGCAGTTCTTC. Translation gives CASSLRPLAYNEQFF.

This clonotype has only a few counts. The J gene is TRBJ2-6, the V gene TRBV12-3 or TRBV12-4; possibly TRBD2 for D (5 bases). V was trimmed by 7 bases and J by 3 bases, leaving 16 bases between them. The CDR3 covers 16 residues. The CDR3 region has the DNA TGTGCCAGCACGAACCCCGGGGTTGGTGGGGCCAACGTCCTGACTTTC. This translates into CASTNPGVGGANVLTF.

The rearrangement links TRBV7-6 to TRBJ2-5; D possibly corresponds to TRBD1 (6 bases). CDR3 length equals 14 residues. Trimming removed 1 base from V and 6 bases from J, with 12 bases in between. Per the germline V gene, CDR1 is SGHVS and CDR2 is FNYEAQ. The CDR3 DNA is TGTGCCAGCAGCTTAGTTGGGGGCGCCAAGACCCAGTACTTC. Its translation: CASSLVGGAKTQYF.